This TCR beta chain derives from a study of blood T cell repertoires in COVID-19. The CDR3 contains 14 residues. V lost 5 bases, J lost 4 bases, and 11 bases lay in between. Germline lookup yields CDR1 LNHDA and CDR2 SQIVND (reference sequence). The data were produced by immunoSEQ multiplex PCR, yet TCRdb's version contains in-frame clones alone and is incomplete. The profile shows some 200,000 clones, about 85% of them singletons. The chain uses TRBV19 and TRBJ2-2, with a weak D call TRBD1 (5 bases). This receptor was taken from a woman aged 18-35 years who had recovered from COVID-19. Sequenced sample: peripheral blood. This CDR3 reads CASSLQGSTGELFF. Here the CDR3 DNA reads TGTGCCAGTAGTCTTCAGGGCAGCACCGGGGAGCTGTTTTTT.